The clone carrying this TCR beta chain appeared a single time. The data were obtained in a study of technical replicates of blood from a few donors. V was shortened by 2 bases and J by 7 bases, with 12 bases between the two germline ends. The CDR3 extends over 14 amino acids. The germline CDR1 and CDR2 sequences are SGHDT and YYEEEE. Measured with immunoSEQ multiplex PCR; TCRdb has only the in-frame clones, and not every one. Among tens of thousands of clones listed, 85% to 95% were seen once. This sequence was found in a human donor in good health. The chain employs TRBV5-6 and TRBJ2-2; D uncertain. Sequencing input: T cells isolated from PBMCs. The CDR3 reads CASSLAIIGGELFF. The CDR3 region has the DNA TGTGCCAGCAGCTTAGCGATTATCGGCGGGGAGCTGTTTTTT.